The rows below give T cell receptor beta chains drawn from one sample of a study of T cells in Graves' hyperthyroidism and ophthalmopathy. TCRdb independently ran MiXCR on the multiplex PCR reads; one entry per CDR3 protein. The data contain 500,000 to 600,000 distinct CDR3 sequences, around 42% of them seen just once; the ten biggest clones take up around 17%. Material for sequencing was peripheral blood or thyroid tissue (not recorded which). The receptors shown here come from an adult woman with Graves' disease, either hyperthyroidism or ophthalmopathy (not recorded which). Each CDR3 is given without its conserved first and last residue.

>TRBJ2-5|TRBV6-1
ASSEGGTSGAAGTQY
>TRBJ2-5|TRBV2
ASSVGTVKVGTQY
>TRBJ2-5|TRBV19
APGTAGVETQY
>TRBJ1-2|TRBV29-1
SVEGAGDYGYT
>TRBJ2-2|TRBV7-3
ASSLTGESRELF
>TRBJ2-7|TRBV5-4
ASSWGKTSGIPLEQY
>TRBJ1-2|TRBV2
ASSLGQGAGGYT
>TRBJ1-2|TRBV10-3
AISDASGNYGYT
>TRBJ2-5|TRBV7-9
ASSPTPGLGQETQY
>TRBJ1-1|TRBV15
ATSRDRGGNTEAF
>TRBJ2-7|TRBV2
ASSDRTANYEQY
>TRBJ2-5|TRBV6-6
ASSERHTKGETQY
>TRBJ2-7|TRBV6-6
ASSPRAPYEQY
>TRBJ1-4|TRBV29-1
SVEDGTGGEKLF
>TRBJ2-7|TRBV20-1
SAQTGRHEQY
>TRBJ2-5|TRBV7-2
ASSYRLAGGSRETQY
>TRBJ1-1|TRBV7-9
ASSYGVAGATEAF
>TRBJ1-6|TRBV25-1
ASSERQGKDSPLH
>TRBJ1-6|TRBV7-2
ASSFQGLPLH
>TRBJ2-2|TRBV28
ASSSQGAGGELF
>TRBJ2-7|TRBV29-1
SVEDSGEQY
>TRBJ2-2|TRBV5-6
ASSPFAGGPTGELF
>TRBJ2-7|TRBV5-1
ASSFNAGRDEQY
>TRBJ1-4|TRBV7-9
ASSSDRGLEYEKLF
>TRBJ1-2|TRBV14
ASSLHGRNYGYT
>TRBJ1-2|TRBV29-1
SGTGSLGYT
>TRBJ2-7|TRBV20-1
SARFSSGHYEQY
>TRBJ1-2|TRBV15
ATSIRTVGGYT
>TRBJ2-5|TRBV29-1
SLGLAGGETQY
>TRBJ2-5|TRBV9
ASSVDLAGETQY
>TRBJ2-2|TRBV5-1
ASSLVGLAGFTGELF
>TRBJ1-6|TRBV20-1
SARDGHEPRPLH
>TRBJ2-3|TRBV2
ASSEPGPG
>TRBJ1-4|TRBV7-9
ASSAATGTNEKLF
>TRBJ1-1|TRBV7-2
ASSLFEVPAF
>TRBJ1-1|TRBV15
ATSRPVNTEAF
>TRBJ1-3|TRBV10-3
ASSELGGGNTIY
>TRBJ1-2|TRBV7-8
ASSLAARGRRNYGYT
>TRBJ2-5|TRBV10-3
AISESGQYQETQY
>TRBJ1-5|TRBV19
ASSPIGGSNQPQH
>TRBJ2-5|TRBV5-1
ASSWVGTQY
>TRBJ1-3|TRBV19
ASSWGPEAGNTIY
>TRBJ2-5|TRBV3-1
ASSRTSETQY
>TRBJ2-7|TRBV5-1
ASSSLGASGSPY